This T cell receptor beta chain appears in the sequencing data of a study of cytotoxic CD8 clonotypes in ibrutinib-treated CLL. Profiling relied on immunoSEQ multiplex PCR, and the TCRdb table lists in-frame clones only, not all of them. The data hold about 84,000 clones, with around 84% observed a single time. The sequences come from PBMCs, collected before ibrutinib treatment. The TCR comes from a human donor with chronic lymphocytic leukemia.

CDR3 DNA sequence: TGTGCCAGCAGTTACAGGGGCGGATACTCTGGAAACACCATATATTTT. This sequence encodes CASSYRGGYSGNTIYF. The V call is TRBV6-5, the J call TRBJ1-3, with D possibly being TRBD1 (5 bases). Germline CDR1 reads MNHEY; CDR2 reads SVGAGI. CDR3 length equals 16 residues. V lost 2 bases and J 0 bases, leaving 11 bases between the germline ends.